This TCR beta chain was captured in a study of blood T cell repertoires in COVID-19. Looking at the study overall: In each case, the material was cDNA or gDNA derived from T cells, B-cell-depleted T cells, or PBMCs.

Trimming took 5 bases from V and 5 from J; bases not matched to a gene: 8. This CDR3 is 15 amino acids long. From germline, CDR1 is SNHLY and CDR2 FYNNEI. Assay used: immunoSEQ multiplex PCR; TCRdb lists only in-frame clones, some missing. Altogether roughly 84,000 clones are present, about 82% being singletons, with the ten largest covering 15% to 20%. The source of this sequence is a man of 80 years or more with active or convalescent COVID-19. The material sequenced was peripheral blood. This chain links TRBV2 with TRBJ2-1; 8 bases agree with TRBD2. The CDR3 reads CASSSLTSADNEQFF. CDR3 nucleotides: TGTGCCAGCAGTTCTCTGACTAGCGCCGACAATGAGCAGTTCTTC.